The entry below gives a single T cell receptor beta chain sequence along with its context. This clonotype registers as medium-sized (0.01 to 0.1%) by frequency; no count is noted. Its antigen is unknown. For every CD8+ T cell subset, under 350,000 cells were flow-sorted straight into RLT lysis buffer, and each subset was sorted in triplicate. To keep memory contaminants out, a stringent definition of naive CD8+ T cells was applied: CD45RO-CCR7+CD27+CD95-. Standard density gradient centrifugation was used to isolate peripheral blood mononuclear cells from buffy coats. A FACSAria III was used to flow-sort naive CXCR3-negative and CXCR3-positive CD8+ T cells. Total RNA was extracted from sorted cells with an RNeasy Mini Kit. These data originate in a study of CXCR3-negative and CXCR3-positive naive CD8 T cells (dated by TCRdb to between 2017 and 2020). About the full investigation: In total, approximately 140 million TRB reads were obtained, or roughly 1.5 +/- 0.3 million reads per library. Diversity and physicochemical repertoire analyses were performed on about eleven donors pooled from two independent experiments. The TRBV-TRBJ cluster analysis covered naive subsets from about five donors and memory cells from 3 donors. Findings and caveats that apply to the study as a whole: TRB CDR3s from CXCR3-positive naive cells showed higher hydrophobicity (lower Kidera factor 4), lower energy, and higher strength and volume indices than CXCR3-negative naive cells. TRBV-TRBJ usage was similar between naive CXCR3-negative and CXCR3-positive cells from the same donor, while memory cells showed distinct patterns. Comparably high repertoire diversity was found in both naive subsets, whereas much lower repertoire diversity was found in memory CD8+ T cells. Because surface CD5, which has been linked to self-reactivity in mice, was comparable between naive subsets, TCR interaction strength was also inferred from TRB CDR3 physicochemical properties. CXCR3 expression partially decreased after cryopreservation, so most assays used freshly isolated PBMCs.

CDR1 and CDR2, looked up from the germline V gene, are MGHRA and YSYEKL. The CDR3, from cysteine to phenylalanine, totals 14 residues. A DNA sequence was not provided. TCRdb names NextSeq 550 as the instrument used. The Human TCR Profiling Kit (MiLaboratory) was used to prepare UMI-labeled 5' RACE TRB cDNA libraries. The full amount of extracted RNA was used for cDNA synthesis, and the full amount of resulting cDNA was used for PCR amplification. Libraries were prepared in parallel with an identical number of PCR cycles. The paper's processing steps were these. MIGEC and MiXCR extracted about 50,000 +/- 10,000 unique UMI-labeled TRB cDNA molecules per library, requiring at least two reads per UMI. An average of about 40,000 +/- 10,000 functional in-frame TRB CDR3 nucleotide clonotypes without stop codons was found per library. After downsampling to 5000 UMI-labeled TRB molecules per sample, diversity metrics, including normalized Shannon-Wiener and Chao1, were computed in VDJtools. VDJtools was used to calculate clonotype-size-weighted physicochemical properties of the central five CDR3 residues, namely interaction energy, strength, volume and Kidera factor 4. TCRdb reprocessed the reads, reporting each CDR3 protein sequence once and no DNA. TCRdb, not the original authors, processed these V and J calls. The sample's clone listing holds about 60,000 distinct CDR3 sequences. Jointly, the top ten make up roughly 0.58% of the sample.

The sample comprised naive CXCR3+ CD8+ T cells from blood. The sample's cell subset or site, from its label and the paper: CD45RO-CCR7+CD27+CD95- naive CD8+ T cells expressing CXCR3 (TNR3+). This clonotype was sampled from a human donor in good health. Some clones in this sample may be carry-over from other donors' samples. This chain is built from TRBV4-1 and TRBJ1-2. The encoded CDR3 is CASSPPRWGYGYTF.